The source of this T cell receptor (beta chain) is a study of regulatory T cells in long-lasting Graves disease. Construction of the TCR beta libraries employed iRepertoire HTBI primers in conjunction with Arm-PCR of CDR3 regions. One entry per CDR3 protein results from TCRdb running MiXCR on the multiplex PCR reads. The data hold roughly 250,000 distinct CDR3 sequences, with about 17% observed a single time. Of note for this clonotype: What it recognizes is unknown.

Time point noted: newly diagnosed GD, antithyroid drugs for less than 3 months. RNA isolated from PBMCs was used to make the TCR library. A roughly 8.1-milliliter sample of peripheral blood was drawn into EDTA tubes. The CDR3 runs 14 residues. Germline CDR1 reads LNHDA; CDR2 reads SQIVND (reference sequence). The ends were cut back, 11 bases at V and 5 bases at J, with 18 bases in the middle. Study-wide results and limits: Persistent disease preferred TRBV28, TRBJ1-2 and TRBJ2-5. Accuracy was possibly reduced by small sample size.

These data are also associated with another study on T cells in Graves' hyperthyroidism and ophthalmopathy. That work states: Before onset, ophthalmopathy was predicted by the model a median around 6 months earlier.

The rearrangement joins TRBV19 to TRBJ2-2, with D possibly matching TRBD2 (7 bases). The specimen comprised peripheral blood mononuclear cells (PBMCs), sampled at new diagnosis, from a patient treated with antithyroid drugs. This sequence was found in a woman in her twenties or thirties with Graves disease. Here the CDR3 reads CACSSGGPTGELFF. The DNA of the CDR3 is TGTGCCTGTTCATCCGGGGGGCCGACCGGGGAGCTGTTTTTT.